These T cell receptor beta chains were read from a single sample in a study of shared clonotypes between healthy human individuals. TCRdb's table, derived via immunoSEQ multiplex PCR, lists solely in-frame clones and lacks some. The sample lists some 500,000 clones, 70% to 80% seen once, with roughly 12% in the top ten. Sequencing input: PBMCs. Receptors were obtained from a woman aged 40 to 50 in good health. Some clones in this sample may be carry-over from other donors' samples. The CDR3 runs from the conserved cysteine through the conserved F or W. Fields, in order: V gene, CDR3 length, D gene, clone size, J gene, CDR3 DNA, CDR3 protein. A D gene is named only where the DNA matches it firmly. The listing skips clone size in some rows; elsewhere it reads once, few, many or a size class.

TRBV11-3	13	NA	few	TRBJ1-1	TGTGCCAGCAGCCAACCAGGGAACACTGAAGCTTTCTTT	CASSQPGNTEAFF
TRBV28	15	TRBD1	NA	TRBJ1-2	TGTGCCAGCCGGACAGGGGCCTTTGGACTTTATGGCTACACCTTC	CASRTGAFGLYGYTF
TRBV5-4	15	NA	NA	TRBJ2-5	TGTGCCAGCAGCTTGGAGGCGGGGCTCGAAGAGACCCAGTACTTC	CASSLEAGLEETQYF
TRBV7-6	15	NA	few	TRBJ2-3	TGTGCCAGCAGCTTAAAGCCGGGGGGCACAGATACGCAGTATTTT	CASSLKPGGTDTQYF
TRBV15	13	NA	NA	TRBJ2-7	TGTGCCACCAGCAGGGACCCTCGCTACGAGCAGTACTTC	CATSRDPRYEQYF
TRBV7-2	16	TRBD2	once	TRBJ2-3	TGTGCCAGCAGCTTAATACTAGCGGCTAGCACAGATACGCAGTATTTT	CASSLILAASTDTQYF
TRBV9	15	NA	NA	TRBJ2-2	TGTGCCAGCAGCGTCCTTTCCTATAACACCGGGGAGCTGTTTTTT	CASSVLSYNTGELFF
TRBV7-9	16	TRBD2	few	TRBJ2-1	TGTGCCAGCAGCTTAGGGAGCGGGAGAGGAGGGTATGAGCAGTTCTTC	CASSLGSGRGGYEQFF
TRBV5-1	15	TRBD2	NA	TRBJ2-5	TGCGCCAGCAGCTTGGACGCGGGAGGGGGAGAGACCCAGTACTTC	CASSLDAGGGETQYF
TRBV11-2	12	NA	NA	TRBJ2-4	TGTGCCAGCAGCTTAGACACACCTATTCAGTACTTC	CASSLDTPIQYF
TRBV28	14	NA	NA	TRBJ2-7	TGTGCCAGCAGGGGGGGAGCGGCCCCCTACGAGCAGTACTTC	CASRGGAAPYEQYF